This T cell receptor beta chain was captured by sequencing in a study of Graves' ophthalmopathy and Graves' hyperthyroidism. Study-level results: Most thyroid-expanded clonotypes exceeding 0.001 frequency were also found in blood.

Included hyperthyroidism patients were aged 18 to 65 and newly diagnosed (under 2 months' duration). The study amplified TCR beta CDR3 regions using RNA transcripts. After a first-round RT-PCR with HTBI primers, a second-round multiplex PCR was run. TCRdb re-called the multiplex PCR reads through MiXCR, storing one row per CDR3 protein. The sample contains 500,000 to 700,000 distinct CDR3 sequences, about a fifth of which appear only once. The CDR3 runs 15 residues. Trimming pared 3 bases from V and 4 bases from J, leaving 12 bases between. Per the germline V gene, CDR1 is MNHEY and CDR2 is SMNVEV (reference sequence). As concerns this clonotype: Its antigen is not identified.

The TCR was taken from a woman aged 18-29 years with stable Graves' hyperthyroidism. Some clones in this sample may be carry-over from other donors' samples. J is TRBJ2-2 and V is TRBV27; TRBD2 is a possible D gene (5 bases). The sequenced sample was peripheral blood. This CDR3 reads CASSFWAGRTGELFF. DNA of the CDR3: TGTGCCAGCAGTTTTTGGGCGGGCCGCACCGGGGAGCTGTTTTTT.